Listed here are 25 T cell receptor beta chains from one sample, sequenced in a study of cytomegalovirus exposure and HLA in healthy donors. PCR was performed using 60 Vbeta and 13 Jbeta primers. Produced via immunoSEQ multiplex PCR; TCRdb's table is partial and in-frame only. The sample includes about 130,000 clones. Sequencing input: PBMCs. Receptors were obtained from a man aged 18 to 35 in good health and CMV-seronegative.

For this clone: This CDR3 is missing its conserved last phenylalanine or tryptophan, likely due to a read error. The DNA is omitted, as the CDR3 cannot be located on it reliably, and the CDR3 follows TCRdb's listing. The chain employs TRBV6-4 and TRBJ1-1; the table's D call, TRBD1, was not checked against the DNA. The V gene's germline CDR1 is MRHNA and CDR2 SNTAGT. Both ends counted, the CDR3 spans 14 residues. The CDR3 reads CASNKSRDRGAPMR.

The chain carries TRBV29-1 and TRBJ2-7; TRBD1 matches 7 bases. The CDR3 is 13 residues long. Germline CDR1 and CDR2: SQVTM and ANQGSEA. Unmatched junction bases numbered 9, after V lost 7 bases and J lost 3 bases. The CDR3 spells CSAARDRSYEQYF. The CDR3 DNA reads TGCAGCGCTGCCCGGGACAGAAGCTACGAGCAGTACTTC.

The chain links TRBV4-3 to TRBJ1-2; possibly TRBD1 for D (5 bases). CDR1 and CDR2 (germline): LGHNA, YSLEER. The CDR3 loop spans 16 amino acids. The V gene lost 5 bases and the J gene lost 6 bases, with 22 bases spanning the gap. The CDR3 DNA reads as TGCGCCAGCAGCGCCGGGACGGCGGGGGTGCGTGATGGCTACACCTTC. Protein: CASSAGTAGVRDGYTF.

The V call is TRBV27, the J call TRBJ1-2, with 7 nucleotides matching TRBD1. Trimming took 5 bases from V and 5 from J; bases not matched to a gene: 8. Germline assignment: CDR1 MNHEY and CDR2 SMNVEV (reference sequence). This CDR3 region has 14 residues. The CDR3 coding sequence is TGTGCCAGCAGTAGTGCAGGGGGAAGGTATGGCTACACCTTC. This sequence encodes CASSSAGGRYGYTF.

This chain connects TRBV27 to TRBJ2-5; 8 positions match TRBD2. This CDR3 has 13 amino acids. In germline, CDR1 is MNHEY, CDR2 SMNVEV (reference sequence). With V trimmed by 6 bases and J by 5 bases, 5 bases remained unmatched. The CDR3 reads CASSGLARETQYF. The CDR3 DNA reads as TGTGCCAGCAGCGGACTAGCCCGGGAGACCCAGTACTTC.

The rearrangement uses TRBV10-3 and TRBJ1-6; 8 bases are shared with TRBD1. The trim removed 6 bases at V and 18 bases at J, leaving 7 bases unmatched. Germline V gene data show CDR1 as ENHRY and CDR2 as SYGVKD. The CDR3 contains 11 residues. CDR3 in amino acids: CAIRGTGQYHF. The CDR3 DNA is TGTGCCATCAGGGGGACAGGTCAATACCACTTT.

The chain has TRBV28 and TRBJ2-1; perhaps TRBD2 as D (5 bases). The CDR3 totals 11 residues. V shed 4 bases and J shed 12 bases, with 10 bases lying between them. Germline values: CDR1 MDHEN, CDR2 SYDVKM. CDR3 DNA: TGTGCCAGCAGTTCCCCCGAGGGGCAGTTCTTC. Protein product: CASSSPEGQFF.

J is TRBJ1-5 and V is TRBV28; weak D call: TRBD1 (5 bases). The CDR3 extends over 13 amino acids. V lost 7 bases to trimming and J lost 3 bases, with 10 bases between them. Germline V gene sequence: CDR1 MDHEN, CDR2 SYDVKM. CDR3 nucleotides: TGTGCCAGCATTCGACAGAACAATCAGCCCCAGCATTTT. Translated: CASIRQNNQPQHF.

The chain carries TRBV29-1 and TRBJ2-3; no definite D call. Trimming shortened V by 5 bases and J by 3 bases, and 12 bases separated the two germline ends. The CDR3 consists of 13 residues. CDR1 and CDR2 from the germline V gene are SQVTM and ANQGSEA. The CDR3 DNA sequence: TGCAGCGTTCCACCCGTAGCTACAGATACGCAGTATTTT. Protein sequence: CSVPPVATDTQYF.

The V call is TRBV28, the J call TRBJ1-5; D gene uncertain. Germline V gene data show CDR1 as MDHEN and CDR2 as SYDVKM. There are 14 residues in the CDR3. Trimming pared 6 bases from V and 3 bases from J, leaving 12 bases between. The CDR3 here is CASSPEWVNQPQHF. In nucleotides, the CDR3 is TGTGCCAGCAGCCCGGAGTGGGTCAATCAGCCCCAGCATTTT.

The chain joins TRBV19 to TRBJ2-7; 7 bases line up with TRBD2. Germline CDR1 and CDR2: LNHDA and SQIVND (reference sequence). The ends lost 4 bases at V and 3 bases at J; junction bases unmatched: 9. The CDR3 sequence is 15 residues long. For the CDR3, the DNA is TGTGCCAGTAGTACCCGGTTCGCGGGGGACTACGAGCAGTACTTC. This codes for CASSTRFAGDYEQYF. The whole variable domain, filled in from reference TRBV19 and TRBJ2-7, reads DGGITQSPKYLFRKEGQNVTLSCEQNLNHDAMYWYRQDPGQGLRLIYYSQIVNDFQKGDIAEGYSVSREKKESFPLTVTSAQKNPTAFYLCASSTRFAGDYEQYFGPGTRLTVT.

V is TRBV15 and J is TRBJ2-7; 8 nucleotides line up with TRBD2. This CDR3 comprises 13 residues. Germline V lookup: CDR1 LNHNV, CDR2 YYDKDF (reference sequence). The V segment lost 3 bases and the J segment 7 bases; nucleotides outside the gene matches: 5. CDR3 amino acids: CATSRDREGEQYF. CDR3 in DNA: TGTGCCACCAGCAGGGACCGGGAGGGGGAGCAGTACTTC.

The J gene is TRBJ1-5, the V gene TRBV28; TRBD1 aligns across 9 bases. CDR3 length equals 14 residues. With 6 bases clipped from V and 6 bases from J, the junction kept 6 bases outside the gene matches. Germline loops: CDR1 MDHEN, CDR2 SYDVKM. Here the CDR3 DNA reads TGTGCCAGCAGCCCCGGGACAGGGAGTCAGCCCCAGCATTTT. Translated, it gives CASSPGTGSQPQHF.

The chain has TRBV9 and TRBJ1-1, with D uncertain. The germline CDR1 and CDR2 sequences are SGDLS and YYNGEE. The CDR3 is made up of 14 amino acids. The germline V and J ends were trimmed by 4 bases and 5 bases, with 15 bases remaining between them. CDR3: CASSPRGRGTEAFF. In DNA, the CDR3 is TGTGCCAGCAGCCCCCGAGGAAGAGGTACTGAAGCTTTCTTT.

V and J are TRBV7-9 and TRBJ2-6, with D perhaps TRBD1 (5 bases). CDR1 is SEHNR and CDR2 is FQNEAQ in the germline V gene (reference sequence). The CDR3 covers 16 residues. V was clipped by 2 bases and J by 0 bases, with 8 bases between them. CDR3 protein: CASSLYQGSGANVLTF. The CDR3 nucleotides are TGTGCCAGCAGCTTATATCAGGGCTCTGGGGCCAACGTCCTGACTTTC.

CDR3 DNA sequence: TGTGCCAGCAGTTCCCCAGGCAGCTATGGCTACACCTTC. Protein sequence: CASSSPGSYGYTF. V is TRBV6-5 and J is TRBJ1-2; no firm D call. V lost 4 bases to trimming and J lost 4 bases, with 10 bases between them. CDR1 and CDR2 (germline): MNHEY, SVGAGI. The CDR3 is made up of 13 amino acids.

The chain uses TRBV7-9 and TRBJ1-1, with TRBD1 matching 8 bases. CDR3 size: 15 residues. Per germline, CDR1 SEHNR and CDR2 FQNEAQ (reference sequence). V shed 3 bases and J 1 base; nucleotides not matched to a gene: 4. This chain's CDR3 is CASSLGDRKNTEAFF. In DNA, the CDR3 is TGTGCCAGCAGCTTGGGGGACAGGAAGAACACTGAAGCTTTCTTT.

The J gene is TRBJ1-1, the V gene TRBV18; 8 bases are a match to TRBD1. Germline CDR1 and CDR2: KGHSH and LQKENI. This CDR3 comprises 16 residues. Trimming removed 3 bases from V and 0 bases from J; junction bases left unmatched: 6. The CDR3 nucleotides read TGTGCCAGCTCACCTTTGGACAGGGCTGTGAACACTGAAGCTTTCTTT. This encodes CASSPLDRAVNTEAFF. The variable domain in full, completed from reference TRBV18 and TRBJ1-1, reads NAGVMQNPRHLVRRRGQEARLRCSPMKGHSHVYWYRQLPEEGLKFMVYLQKENIIDESGMPKERFSAEFPKEGPSILRIQQVVRGDSAAYFCASSPLDRAVNTEAFFGQGTRLTVV.

CDR3 residues: CSGSFDEQYF. The CDR3 coding sequence is TGCAGTGGTTCTTTCGACGAGCAGTACTTC. The V and J genes are TRBV20-1 and TRBJ2-7; no clear D gene. The V end lost 7 bases, the J end lost 5 bases, and 9 bases lay between the germline ends. The CDR3 runs to 10 residues. The germline V gene encodes CDR1 DFQATT and CDR2 SNEGSKA (reference sequence).

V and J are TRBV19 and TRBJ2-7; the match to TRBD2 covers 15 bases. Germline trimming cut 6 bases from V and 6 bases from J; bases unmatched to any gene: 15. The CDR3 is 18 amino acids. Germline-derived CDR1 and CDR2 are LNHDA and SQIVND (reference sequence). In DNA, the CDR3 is TGTGCCAGTAGACAAACCGGGACTAGCGGGAGGAGGGGAGCCGAGCAGTACTTC. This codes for CASRQTGTSGRRGAEQYF.

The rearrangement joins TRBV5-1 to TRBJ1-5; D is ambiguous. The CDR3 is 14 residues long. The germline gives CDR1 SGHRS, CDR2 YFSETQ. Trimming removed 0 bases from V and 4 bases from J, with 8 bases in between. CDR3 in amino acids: CASSLDSFNQPQHF. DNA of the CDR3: TGCGCCAGCAGCTTGGACAGCTTTAATCAGCCCCAGCATTTT.

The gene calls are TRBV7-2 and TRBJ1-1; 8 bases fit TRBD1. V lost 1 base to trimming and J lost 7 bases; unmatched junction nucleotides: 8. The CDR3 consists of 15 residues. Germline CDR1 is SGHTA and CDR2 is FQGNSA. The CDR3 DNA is TGTGCCAGCAGCTTAGAAGGCCCAGGGGGCGGTGAAGCTTTCTTT. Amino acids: CASSLEGPGGGEAFF.

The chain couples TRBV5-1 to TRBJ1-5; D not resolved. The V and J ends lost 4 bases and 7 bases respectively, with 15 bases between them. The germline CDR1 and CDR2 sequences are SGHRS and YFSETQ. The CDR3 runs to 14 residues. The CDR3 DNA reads TGCGCCAGCAGCGAAGAGGGCCTGATGCAGCCCCAGCATTTT. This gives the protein CASSEEGLMQPQHF.

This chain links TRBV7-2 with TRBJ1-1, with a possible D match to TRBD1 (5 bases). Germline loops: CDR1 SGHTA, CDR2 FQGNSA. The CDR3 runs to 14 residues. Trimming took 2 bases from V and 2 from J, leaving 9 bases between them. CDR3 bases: TGTGCCAGCAGCTTAAGGCAGGGAAACACTGAAGCTTTCTTT. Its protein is CASSLRQGNTEAFF.

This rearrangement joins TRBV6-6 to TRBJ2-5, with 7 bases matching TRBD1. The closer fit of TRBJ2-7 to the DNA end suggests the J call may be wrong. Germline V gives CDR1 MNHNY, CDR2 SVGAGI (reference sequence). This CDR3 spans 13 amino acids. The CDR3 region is CATKGDRPYEQYF. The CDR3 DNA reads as TGTGCCACCAAAGGGGACAGACCCTACGAGCAGTACTTC.